The present TCR beta chain was sequenced within a study of molecular identifiers for immune sequencing clone quantification. TCR libraries were built in bulk with a published protocol and specific TCR primers. Each CDR3 protein gets one entry after TCRdb re-called the PCR reads with MiXCR. The data show about 10,000 distinct CDR3 sequences, 15% to 20% seen once. The CDR3 runs 15 residues. J was trimmed by 7 bases and V by 0 bases; bases with no gene match: 8. Germline V gene data show CDR1 as SQVTM and CDR2 as ANQGSEA. With 10%, 30% or 50% of RNA, roughly 20,000 to 1,000,000 naive CD8 T cells were sequenced. Using a CD8+CD4-CCR7+CD45RA+ phenotype, naive CD8 T cells were sorted. This clonotype is medium-sized within its sample. Its cognate antigen is unknown. Study-level findings and limits: Same-barcode identical TCR molecules could make highly expanded clones look smaller than they are.

The rearrangement uses TRBV29-1 and TRBJ2-1, with 8 bases matching TRBD1. The sample was naive CD8+ T cells from blood, with Jurkat cell RNA spiked in. Regarding subset: FACS-sorted CD8+CD4-CCR7+CD45RA+ naive T cells. The TCR comes from a human donor in good health. Some libraries in this study had Jurkat cell RNA spiked in. This CDR3 reads CSVEEPSYRGNEQFF. The CDR3 DNA reads as TGCAGCGTTGAAGAGCCCTCGTACAGGGGGAATGAGCAGTTCTTC.